Sequencing of this TCR beta chain was carried out in a study of T cell repertoires in cytomegalovirus infection. A word on this clonotype: No antigen is known for it. The germline gene is not matched at one end of the junction; a read error may be the cause.

TCRdb called the reads again in MiXCR, with one record for every CDR3 protein. There are about 500,000 distinct CDR3 sequences in the sample; roughly a third occur only once, and under 20% lies in the top ten. Regarding the study as a whole: CMV carriers with the relevant HLA were identified by cumulative public TCR beta family frequency.

The V gene's germline CDR1 is MNHEY and CDR2 SMNVEV (reference sequence). This CDR3 is built from 15 residues. This TCR derives from a human donor in good health (CMV status not recorded). Some clones in this sample may be carry-over from other donors' samples. V gene TRBV27 combines with J gene TRBJ2-1; D gene ambiguous. The sample here was cultured PBMCs, taken from culture after CMV antigen stimulation. CDR3 coding DNA: TGTGCCAGCAGTCCCATCGACTCCCTCTACGATGAGCAGTTCTTC. It yields the protein CASSPIDSLYDEQFF.